This T cell receptor beta chain was documented in a study of control samples from healthy donors and cancer patients. This clone occurred once. Generated by immunoSEQ multiplex PCR, the TCRdb table keeps only in-frame clones and is missing some. The table has roughly 150,000 clones, approximately 88% seen once. The sequenced material came from blood. The receptor was isolated from a man under 40 in good health.

The CDR3 region has the DNA TGTGCCAGCAGCCCGAAGCCGGGGACCGGGGAGCTGTTTTTT. As protein: CASSPKPGTGELFF. The J gene is TRBJ2-2, the V gene TRBV11-2, with a possible D match to TRBD2 (5 bases). V lost 5 bases to trimming and J lost 5 bases, with 12 bases between them. This CDR3 is built from 14 residues. Per the germline V gene, CDR1 is SGHAT and CDR2 is FQNNGV.